The 8 T cell receptor beta chains below were found in one sample sequenced in a study of cytomegalovirus exposure and HLA in healthy donors. Primers included in the PCR were 60 Vbeta and 13 Jbeta primers. Assay: immunoSEQ multiplex PCR; the TCRdb copy retains only in-frame clones and omits some. Of 68,000 or so clones listed, over 75% are singletons. The specimen sequenced was PBMCs. The receptor source for this set is a human donor in good health.

The chain couples TRBV9 to TRBJ1-2; 11 bases are shared with TRBD1. CDR1 SGDLS and CDR2 YYNGEE come from the germline V gene. Trimming removed 4 bases from V and 2 bases from J; junction bases left unmatched: 4. This CDR3 has 15 residues. The CDR3 protein is CASSPRDRGNYGYTF. Written as DNA, the CDR3 is TGTGCCAGCAGCCCCCGGGACAGGGGGAACTATGGCTACACCTTC.

This chain joins TRBV5-1 and TRBJ2-2; 11 nucleotides agree with TRBD1. Trimming at V came to 4 bases and at J to 6 bases, leaving 5 bases not matched to a gene. Germline CDR1 and CDR2: SGHRS and YFSETQ. This CDR3 contains 15 residues. The CDR3 nucleotides are TGCGCCAGCAGCGGGAGGACAGGGGGCCCCGGGGAGCTGTTTTTT. This sequence encodes CASSGRTGGPGELFF.

The V gene is TRBV15, the J gene TRBJ2-1, with 11 bases that match TRBD1. CDR1 and CDR2 from the germline V gene are LNHNV and YYDKDF (reference sequence). The trim removed 11 bases at V and 6 bases at J, leaving 15 bases unmatched. The CDR3 length is 16 residues. CDR3 in DNA: TGTGCCTCTCGATCTAGCGGACAGGGGGCGTTCAATGAGCAGTTCTTC. Amino acid sequence: CASRSSGQGAFNEQFF.

The gene calls are TRBV4-3 and TRBJ1-3; 10 nucleotides align to TRBD1. This CDR3 comprises 19 residues. The V segment lost 0 bases and the J segment 7 bases; nucleotides outside the gene matches: 15. Germline assignment: CDR1 LGHNA and CDR2 YSLEER. In DNA, the CDR3 is TGCGCCAGCAGCCAAGAAAAGAGCTCAGCGACAGGGGGCGTGAACACCATATATTTT. Its protein is CASSQEKSSATGGVNTIYF.

The chain carries TRBV7-6 and TRBJ1-1; weak D call: TRBD1 (5 bases). V was trimmed by 1 base and J by 11 bases, leaving 11 bases between them. This CDR3 is built from 12 residues. Germline assignment: CDR1 SGHVS and CDR2 FNYEAQ. The CDR3 spells CASSLGRGRAFF. DNA of the CDR3: TGTGCCAGCAGCTTAGGAAGGGGCAGGGCTTTCTTT.

V is TRBV11-3 and J is TRBJ2-7; the D gene is possibly TRBD2 (5 bases). V was clipped by 3 bases and J by 3 bases, with 9 bases between them. This CDR3 is built from 13 residues. CDR1 and CDR2 (germline): SGHNT, YENEEA. This CDR3 reads CASSLEVHYEQYF. CDR3 nucleotide sequence: TGTGCCAGCAGCTTGGAGGTCCACTACGAGCAGTACTTC. The entire variable domain, with the rest obtained from reference TRBV11-3 and TRBJ2-7, is as follows: EAGVVQSPRYKIIEKKQPVAFWCNPISGHNTLYWYLQNLGQGPELLIRYENEEAVDDSQLPKDRFSAERLKGVDSTLKIQPAELGDSAVYLCASSLEVHYEQYFGPGTRLTVT.

The sample holds one count of this clone. The chain couples TRBV7-3 to TRBJ1-1, with D perhaps TRBD1 (6 bases). CDR1 and CDR2 (germline): SGHTA, FQGTGA. V shed 6 bases and J shed 7 bases, with 15 bases lying between them. This CDR3 region has 13 residues. CDR3 nucleotide sequence: TGTGCCAGCAGTTTTGGCCAGGGGTGTGAAGCTTTCTTT. It is translated as CASSFGQGCEAFF.

This clone came up once. The chain links TRBV19 to TRBJ1-1; D might be TRBD1 (6 bases). The germline V and J ends were trimmed by 7 bases and 4 bases, with 19 bases remaining between them. The CDR3 runs 15 residues. Germline V gives CDR1 LNHDA, CDR2 SQIVND (reference sequence). The CDR3 sequence is CASNPLQGGGTEAFF. The CDR3 nucleotides are TGTGCCAGTAATCCTCTACAGGGAGGGGGCACTGAAGCTTTCTTT. The variable domain in full, with the rest retrieved from reference TRBV19 and TRBJ1-1, is DGGITQSPKYLFRKEGQNVTLSCEQNLNHDAMYWYRQDPGQGLRLIYYSQIVNDFQKGDIAEGYSVSREKKESFPLTVTSAQKNPTAFYLCASNPLQGGGTEAFFGQGTRLTVV.